Listed below are T cell receptor beta chains from one sample, sequenced in a study of control samples from healthy donors and cancer patients. Method: immunoSEQ multiplex PCR; TCRdb's copy keeps in-frame clones and lacks some. The sample has 35,000 to 45,000 clones, roughly 90% seen once. Sample: PBMCs. The receptors were sampled from a middle-aged woman with head and neck cancer. The CDR3 runs from the conserved cysteine through the conserved F or W. The D gene is left open where the match is weak. The size of a clone is reported for some rows only, either as once, few or many, or as a class for expanded clones.

CDR3 protein	CDR3 DNA	V gene	J gene	D gene	clone size
CATSRGDSNEKLFF	TGTGCCACCAGCAGAGGGGACAGTAATGAAAAACTGTTTTTT	TRBV15	TRBJ1-4	TRBD1	NA
CASREGSIAQYF	TGTGCCAGCAGAGAAGGGAGCATAGCGCAGTACTTC	TRBV2	TRBJ2-7	NA	NA
CAISYGGSSYEQYF	TGTGCCATCAGTTACGGGGGGTCCTCCTACGAGCAGTACTTC	TRBV10-3	TRBJ2-7	TRBD2	NA
CASSYGRPSYNEQFF	TGTGCCAGCAGTTATGGAAGGCCCTCCTACAATGAGCAGTTCTTC	TRBV6-6	TRBJ2-1	NA	NA
CASSLLDSYNEQFF	TGCGCCAGCAGCTTGTTGGACAGCTACAATGAGCAGTTCTTC	TRBV5-1	TRBJ2-1	NA	NA
CASMLSVGGYTF	TGTGCCAGCATGCTGAGCGTAGGCGGCTACACCTTC	TRBV6-5	TRBJ1-2	NA	NA
CASSLAGVGTEAFF	TGTGCCAGCAGCTTGGCGGGAGTAGGAACTGAAGCTTTCTTT	TRBV5-6	TRBJ1-1	NA	NA
CACRLAGKGQYF	TGTGCCTGTCGACTAGCGGGGAAAGGCCAGTACTTC	TRBV2	TRBJ2-5	TRBD2	once
CASSAGQLGTNEKLFF	TGTGCCAGCAGCGCCGGACAGCTAGGAACTAATGAAAAACTGTTTTTT	TRBV9	TRBJ1-4	NA	NA
CASSRGLAGVTRTGELFF	TGCGCCAGCAGCCGTGGACTAGCGGGGGTTACGAGGACCGGGGAGCTGTTTTTT	TRBV4-1	TRBJ2-2	TRBD2	NA
CASSQVILGGNQPQHF	TGCGCCAGCAGCCAAGTAATCCTAGGCGGCAATCAGCCCCAGCATTTT	TRBV4-1	TRBJ1-5	NA	NA
CASSLGGRTDTQYF	TGTGCCAGCAGCTTGGGTGGGCGCACAGATACGCAGTATTTT	TRBV5-6	TRBJ2-3	NA	once
CASGARIYNEQFF	TGTGCCAGCGGGGCCAGGATCTACAATGAGCAGTTCTTC	TRBV2	TRBJ2-1	NA	once
CASSLPLRTGNTGELFF	TGCGCCAGCAGCTTGCCCCTACGTACCGGGAACACCGGGGAGCTGTTTTTT	TRBV5-1	TRBJ2-2	NA	NA
CASSAQTGGHTSGANVLTF	TGTGCCAGCAGCGCCCAAACAGGGGGGCATACCTCTGGGGCCAACGTCCTGACTTTC	TRBV7-6	TRBJ2-6	TRBD1	NA
CASSRGTGTNEKLFF	TGTGCCAGCAGTCGCGGGACAGGGACTAATGAAAAACTGTTTTTT	TRBV6-5	TRBJ1-4	TRBD1	NA
CAWSAGDGFYNSPLHF	TGTGCCTGGAGTGCGGGGGACGGATTTTATAATTCACCCCTCCACTTT	TRBV30	TRBJ1-6	NA	NA
CASSDPDRGRGSYEQYF	TGTGCCAGTAGTGACCCGGACAGGGGGCGCGGGTCCTACGAGCAGTACTTC	TRBV19	TRBJ2-7	TRBD1	NA
CASSSQASGSQNIQYF	TGTGCCAGCAGCTCCCAGGCTAGCGGGAGTCAGAACATTCAGTACTTC	TRBV7-2	TRBJ2-4	TRBD2	NA
CASGLGGAFTDTQYF	TGTGCCAGCGGCCTTGGGGGAGCCTTTACAGATACGCAGTATTTT	TRBV28	TRBJ2-3	NA	NA
CATSPRAGGIYTF	TGTGCCACGAGCCCCAGGGCAGGGGGGATCTACACCTTC	TRBV15	TRBJ1-2	TRBD1	NA
CAWSGEWANSPLHF	TGTGCCTGGAGTGGCGAGTGGGCTAATTCACCCCTCCACTTT	TRBV30	TRBJ1-6	NA	NA
CASSLAEGDRPYEQYF	TGTGCCAGCAGCTTAGCGGAAGGAGACAGGCCCTACGAGCAGTACTTC	TRBV7-6	TRBJ2-7	NA	NA
CASTQGYGRASTGELFF	TGTGCCAGTACCCAAGGTTACGGGAGGGCCAGCACCGGGGAGCTGTTTTTT	TRBV19	TRBJ2-2	TRBD2	NA
CASSWSKAKLNTEAFF	TGCGCCAGCAGCTGGAGTAAGGCCAAACTGAACACTGAAGCTTTCTTT	TRBV5-1	TRBJ1-1	NA	NA
CASRPGSDYGYTF	TGTGCCAGCCGGCCGGGGTCTGACTATGGCTACACCTTC	TRBV28	TRBJ1-2	NA	once
CASSPTSLEVGEQFF	TGTGCCAGCTCACCCACGTCGTTAGAAGTAGGTGAGCAGTTCTTC	TRBV18	TRBJ2-1	NA	NA
CASSLGDRGPMNTEAFF	TGCGCCAGCAGCTTGGGGGACAGGGGTCCCATGAACACTGAAGCTTTCTTT	TRBV5-1	TRBJ1-1	TRBD1	NA
CASKEGTGNQPQHF	TGTGCCAGCAAGGAGGGGACTGGTAATCAGCCCCAGCATTTT	TRBV2	TRBJ1-5	NA	NA
CASSAGADTQYF	TGTGCCAGCAGTGCAGGGGCAGATACGCAGTATTTT	TRBV9	TRBJ2-3	NA	NA
CASSLEGGTVEKLFF	TGTGCCAGCAGCTTAGAGGGGGGCACAGTGGAAAAACTGTTTTTT	TRBV7-9	TRBJ1-4	NA	NA
CASSIWELEGYTF	TGTGCCAGTAGTATCTGGGAGCTAGAGGGCTACACCTTC	TRBV19	TRBJ1-2	NA	once
CASSQTADTQYF	TGTGCCAGCAGCCAGACAGCGGATACGCAGTATTTT	TRBV7-9	TRBJ2-3	NA	NA
CASSRTSGGREQFF	TGTGCCAGCAGTAGGACTAGCGGGGGGAGGGAGCAGTTCTTC	TRBV6-5	TRBJ2-1	TRBD2	NA
CASRGDGTGEQFF	TGTGCCAGCAGAGGGGACGGAACGGGTGAGCAGTTCTTC	TRBV6-5	TRBJ2-1	NA	once
CAWIRTGPGLTSTDTQYF	TGTGCCTGGATTCGGACAGGGCCGGGCCTCACTAGCACAGATACGCAGTATTTT	TRBV21-1	TRBJ2-3	NA	NA
CASSPTGATDTQYF	TGCGCCAGCAGCCCGACAGGGGCCACAGATACGCAGTATTTT	TRBV5-1	TRBJ2-3	TRBD1	NA
CASNRPDYGYTF	TGTGCCAGCAACCGGCCAGACTATGGCTACACCTTC	TRBV19	TRBJ1-2	NA	NA
CAWSVVLGATGYTF	TGTGCCTGGAGTGTGGTGTTGGGGGCTACAGGCTACACCTTC	TRBV30	TRBJ1-2	NA	NA
CASSPRGREQYF	TGTGCCAGTAGCCCTAGGGGACGCGAGCAGTACTTC	TRBV19	TRBJ2-7	NA	NA
CASRRDTAGELFF	TGTGCCAGCAGGCGGGACACGGCCGGGGAGCTGTTTTTT	TRBV12-3/TRBV12-4	TRBJ2-2	NA	NA
CASSPLTGPTYEQYF	TGTGCCAGCAGCCCGCTAACGGGACCTACCTACGAGCAGTACTTC	TRBV7-6	TRBJ2-7	NA	NA
CASSLTGTSNQPQHF	TGTGCCAGCAGCCTCACCGGGACGAGCAATCAGCCCCAGCATTTT	TRBV7-8	TRBJ1-5	NA	NA
CASSEQTSGTDTQYF	TGTGCCAGCAGTGAACAGACTAGCGGGACAGATACGCAGTATTTT	TRBV6-4	TRBJ2-3	TRBD2	NA
CASSRGTSPTNEQFF	TGTGCCAGCAGTAGGGGGACTAGTCCGACCAATGAGCAGTTCTTC	TRBV6-1	TRBJ2-1	TRBD2	NA